These 24 T cell receptor beta chains came from one sample sequenced in a study of cytomegalovirus exposure and HLA in healthy donors. This PCR relied on a set of 60 Vbeta primers and 13 Jbeta primers. The assay was immunoSEQ multiplex PCR, and TCRdb's table has in-frame clones only and misses some. The sample includes approximately 290,000 clones, about four fifths seen only once; the top ten take around 0.33%. Sequencing used PBMCs. The receptors were gathered from a girl aged 2 to 9 in good health and CMV-seronegative.

The V call is TRBV5-1, the J call TRBJ2-3; TRBD2 matches at 12 bases. The CDR3 loop spans 20 amino acids. Germline CDR1 SGHRS, CDR2 YFSETQ. Unmatched junction bases numbered 11, after V lost 0 bases and J lost 0 bases. The chain's CDR3 is CASSLVGTSGSSTSTDTQYF. The CDR3 coding sequence is TGCGCCAGCAGCTTGGTAGGGACTAGCGGGTCTTCAACTAGCACAGATACGCAGTATTTT.

The V gene is TRBV19, the J gene TRBJ2-7; 7 bases align to TRBD1. The germline CDR1 and CDR2 sequences are LNHDA and SQIVND (reference sequence). Trimming cost V 5 bases and J 4 bases; bases outside gene matches: 8. The CDR3 has 14 amino acids. CDR3 sequence reads: CASSSPGQKYEQYF. Written as DNA, the CDR3 is TGTGCCAGTAGTTCTCCGGGACAGAAATACGAGCAGTACTTC.

The chain links TRBV9 to TRBJ1-1, with 8 bases lining up with TRBD1. The trim removed 0 bases at V and 6 bases at J, leaving 4 bases unmatched. There are 14 residues in the CDR3. The V gene's germline CDR1 is SGDLS and CDR2 YYNGEE. The CDR3 spells CASSVGTGGPEAFF. The DNA of the CDR3 is TGTGCCAGCAGCGTAGGTACAGGGGGACCTGAAGCTTTCTTT.

CDR3 coding DNA: TGTGCCAGCAGTTACTCGGGACAGGGGGAAGCTTTCTTT. Translation: CASSYSGQGEAFF. This rearrangement joins TRBV6-5 to TRBJ1-1; 10 nucleotides line up with TRBD1. Per germline, CDR1 MNHEY and CDR2 SVGAGI. V lost 0 bases and J lost 8; bases outside the gene matches: 0. The CDR3 loop spans 13 amino acids.

The gene calls are TRBV4-1 and TRBJ2-1, with 13 bases lining up with TRBD2. V was clipped by 2 bases and J by 3 bases; unmatched bases: 4. The CDR3 is 17 residues long. Germline V gene data show CDR1 as MGHRA and CDR2 as YSYEKL. In nucleotides, the CDR3 is TGCGCCAGCAGCCAACTTGGGACTAGCGGGATCTACAATGAGCAGTTCTTC. The encoded protein is CASSQLGTSGIYNEQFF.

The chain carries TRBV9 and TRBJ1-2, with D uncertain. This CDR3 has 12 amino acids. V lost 7 bases and J lost 6, with 13 bases in between. Germline V gene data show CDR1 as SGDLS and CDR2 as YYNGEE. The CDR3 region has the DNA TGTGCCAGCGGAGGTAAGGACGATGGCTACACCTTC. Translating gives CASGGKDDGYTF.

V and J are TRBV28 and TRBJ2-2, with 9 bases lining up with TRBD2. The germline gives CDR1 MDHEN, CDR2 SYDVKM. This CDR3 region has 17 residues. Trimming took 6 bases from V and 6 from J; bases not matched to a gene: 14. CDR3 sequence reads: CASSPTRRTSVSGELFF. The CDR3 region has the DNA TGTGCCAGCAGCCCAACCCGCCGGACTAGCGTTTCCGGGGAGCTGTTTTTT. Full variable domain (outside the CDR3, taken from reference TRBV28 and TRBJ2-2): DVKVTQSSRYLVKRTGEKVFLECVQDMDHENMFWYRQDPGLGLRLIYFSYDVKMKEKGDIPEGYSVSREKKERFSLILESASTNQTSMYLCASSPTRRTSVSGELFFGEGSRLTVL.

CDR3 coding DNA: TGTGCCATCAGTGAGCTAGCGGGAGGATTTCAAGGCGAGCAGTACTTC. Translating it yields CAISELAGGFQGEQYF. The chain uses TRBV10-3 and TRBJ2-7; 11 nucleotides align to TRBD2. Germline V gene sequence: CDR1 ENHRY, CDR2 SYGVKD. This CDR3 spans 16 amino acids. With V trimmed by 2 bases and J by 6 bases, 9 bases remained unmatched.

The V call is TRBV29-1, the J call TRBJ1-1, with a tentative D call TRBD1 (5 bases). Germline CDR1 reads SQVTM; CDR2 reads ANQGSEA. The CDR3 spans 13 residues. With 4 bases removed from V and 4 bases from J, the gap between germline ends came to 13 bases. CDR3 DNA sequence: TGCAGCGTTGGCGGGGCGCGTAGCACTGAAGCTTTCTTT. This sequence encodes CSVGGARSTEAFF.

This chain links TRBV5-1 with TRBJ2-7; possible D gene TRBD2, 6 bases. The CDR3 spans 15 residues. Per germline, CDR1 SGHRS and CDR2 YFSETQ. Trimming shortened V by 4 bases and J by 1 base, and 15 bases separated the two germline ends. CDR3 sequence reads: CASSGERAPSYEQYF. The CDR3 DNA is TGCGCCAGCAGCGGAGAGCGGGCGCCTTCCTACGAGCAGTACTTC.

The chain links TRBV5-1 to TRBJ1-1; 8 bases line up with TRBD1. The V segment lost 0 bases and the J segment 0 bases; nucleotides outside the gene matches: 10. This CDR3 is built from 18 residues. Germline V gene lookup returns CDR1 SGHRS and CDR2 YFSETQ. The CDR3 spells CASSLVSRGLEMNTEAFF. The CDR3 nucleotides are TGCGCCAGCAGCTTGGTTTCCAGGGGGCTCGAGATGAACACTGAAGCTTTCTTT. The full variable domain, in which reference TRBV5-1 and TRBJ1-1 provide the parts outside the CDR3, is KAGVTQTPRYLIKTRGQQVTLSCSPISGHRSVSWYQQTPGQGLQFLFEYFSETQRNKGNFPGRFSGRQFSNSRSEMNVSTLELGDSALYLCASSLVSRGLEMNTEAFFGQGTRLTVV.

V is TRBV5-4 and J is TRBJ2-3; D ambiguous. The V end lost 5 bases, the J end lost 2 bases, and 15 bases lay between the germline ends. Germline V lookup: CDR1 SGHNT, CDR2 YYREEE (reference sequence). The CDR3 contains 15 residues. CDR3 DNA sequence: TGTGCCAGCAGAGTAACGATGAGTAACACAGATACGCAGTATTTT. It is translated as CASRVTMSNTDTQYF.

V gene TRBV13 combines with J gene TRBJ2-1, with 8 bases fitting TRBD2. The CDR3 is 15 amino acids. V shed 0 bases and J 6 bases; nucleotides not matched to a gene: 4. Germline CDR1 is PRHDT and CDR2 is FYEKMQ (reference sequence). The CDR3, as DNA: TGTGCCAGCAGCTTAGGGCGGGGGGCGACCAATGAGCAGTTCTTC. Protein: CASSLGRGATNEQFF.

V and J are TRBV5-6 and TRBJ2-7; D might be TRBD2 (6 bases). Trimming took 4 bases from V and 2 from J, leaving 19 bases between them. The CDR3 contains 16 residues. Looked up from germline, CDR1 is SGHDT and CDR2 is YYEEEE. This CDR3 reads CASSAGGAGNAYEQYF. DNA for the CDR3: TGTGCCAGCAGCGCCGGCGGGGCGGGGAATGCCTACGAGCAGTACTTC.

The chain recombines TRBV5-1 with TRBJ2-7; a possible D gene is TRBD2 (6 bases). V was cut by 2 bases and J by 2 bases, with 17 bases left in between. Germline loops: CDR1 SGHRS, CDR2 YFSETQ. The CDR3 is 16 amino acids. CDR3 protein: CASSFVGLGPPYEQYF. CDR3 bases: TGCGCCAGCAGCTTTGTGGGACTCGGCCCCCCCTACGAGCAGTACTTC.

The chain has TRBV5-4 and TRBJ2-5, with D uncertain. Germline V gene sequence: CDR1 SGHNT, CDR2 YYREEE (reference sequence). The CDR3 runs 16 residues. V was clipped by 0 bases and J by 1 base, with 13 bases between them. The CDR3 loop reads CASSLVPLAAQETQYF. CDR3 nucleotide sequence: TGTGCCAGCAGCTTGGTTCCGTTGGCGGCCCAAGAGACCCAGTACTTC.

This clone came up a few times. This chain uses TRBV7-9 with TRBJ2-1, with 7 bases fitting TRBD2. The germline V gene encodes CDR1 SEHNR and CDR2 FQNEAQ (reference sequence). V trimming: 2 bases; J trimming: 7 bases; junction bases outside the gene matches: 11. The length of the CDR3 is 16 residues. The CDR3: CASSLSGGRAVNEQFF. The CDR3, as DNA: TGTGCCAGCAGCTTATCCGGAGGGAGGGCGGTGAATGAGCAGTTCTTC.

J is TRBJ2-3 and V is TRBV5-1; 8 bases agree with TRBD2. The germline gives CDR1 SGHRS, CDR2 YFSETQ. After removal of 2 bases from V and 4 bases from J, the junction contained 6 bases not matched to a gene. This CDR3 has 15 amino acids. In nucleotides, the CDR3 is TGCGCCAGCAGCTTTCTGAGCGGGAGTCCAGATACGCAGTATTTT. Its translation is CASSFLSGSPDTQYF.

The V call is TRBV6-5, the J call TRBJ2-5; D is possibly TRBD2 (5 bases). The CDR3 sequence is 15 residues long. Germline CDR1 reads MNHEY; CDR2 reads SVGAGI. Trimming removed 5 bases from V and 5 bases from J, with 18 bases in between. The CDR3 loop reads CASSRTARGGETQYF. Here the CDR3 DNA reads TGTGCCAGCAGTAGGACTGCTCGTGGTGGGGAGACCCAGTACTTC.

This chain connects TRBV6-6 to TRBJ1-1; a weak D match, TRBD1 (5 bases). Per germline, CDR1 MNHNY and CDR2 SVGAGI (reference sequence). V was pared by 2 bases and J by 11 bases, with 9 bases between. This CDR3 region has 11 residues. The CDR3 loop is CASSYGARAFF. The DNA for the CDR3 is TGTGCCAGCAGTTACGGGGCTCGGGCTTTCTTT.

The chain has TRBV19 and TRBJ2-3, with D perhaps matching TRBD2 (6 bases). Germline values: CDR1 LNHDA, CDR2 SQIVND (reference sequence). Trimming removed 4 bases from V and 0 bases from J, with 11 bases in between. The CDR3 runs 15 residues. CDR3 residues: CASSTLAASTDTQYF. The CDR3 nucleotides are TGTGCCAGTAGTACTTTAGCGGCTAGCACAGATACGCAGTATTTT.

V gene TRBV6-5 combines with J gene TRBJ2-5; 9 bases map to TRBD1. Germline CDR1 is MNHEY and CDR2 is SVGAGI. The CDR3 length is 15 residues. The trim removed 0 bases at V and 5 bases at J, leaving 4 bases unmatched. CDR3 nucleotide sequence: TGTGCCAGCAGTTACTCACAGGGGGCAATGGAGACCCAGTACTTC. The encoded protein is CASSYSQGAMETQYF.

The chain employs TRBV7-9 and TRBJ1-2, with TRBD1 identical over 11 bases. V shed 5 bases and J 8 bases; nucleotides not matched to a gene: 10. Germline V gene sequence: CDR1 SEHNR, CDR2 FQNEAQ (reference sequence). This CDR3 has 15 amino acids. The CDR3 reads CASSAVEGQGVGYTF. CDR3 DNA: TGTGCCAGCAGCGCAGTTGAGGGACAGGGGGTCGGCTACACCTTC.

This clone was observed a few times. V usage is TRBV19 and J usage is TRBJ2-7, with D perhaps matching TRBD2 (6 bases). The CDR3 is made up of 13 amino acids. Germline CDR1 and CDR2: LNHDA and SQIVND (reference sequence). Trimming stripped 4 bases from V and 2 bases from J, with 9 bases between. CDR3 loop: CASSNGGAYEQYF. CDR3 nucleotide sequence: TGTGCCAGTAGTAACGGGGGAGCCTACGAGCAGTACTTC.